What follows are 22 T cell receptor beta chains derived from one specimen sequenced in a study of CD8 T cells in Susac syndrome. Random-hexamer reverse transcription was applied to about 0.45 to 1 ug RNA. TCRdb reprocessed the immunoSEQ multiplex PCR reads via MiXCR and lists one record per CDR3 protein. The table records fewer than 150,000 distinct CDR3 sequences, around 95% of them present only once. The sequencing input was CD8+ T cells from PBMCs. The receptors stem from a human donor with Susac syndrome.

The chain links TRBV6-5 to TRBJ1-2; 7 bases line up with TRBD1. CDR1 is MNHEY and CDR2 is SVGAGI in the germline V gene. CDR3 length equals 13 residues. V lost 6 bases to trimming and J lost 8 bases; unmatched junction nucleotides: 9. The CDR3 DNA is TGTGCCAGCAGCGGCCTACAGGGGTTGGGCTACACCTTC. Translating it yields CASSGLQGLGYTF.

The chain combines TRBV9 with TRBJ2-1; possible D gene TRBD1, 6 bases. V dropped 3 bases and J dropped 2 bases, with 12 bases sitting between them. Germline V CDR1 and CDR2: SGDLS, YYNGEE. The CDR3 runs to 15 residues. This chain's CDR3 is CASSATGTTYNEQFF. For the CDR3, the DNA is TGTGCCAGCAGCGCGACCGGGACAACCTACAATGAGCAGTTCTTC.

This clonotype was seen more than once but under ten times. The genes are TRBV27 and TRBJ2-1, with TRBD1 matching over 8 bases. The CDR3 extends over 13 amino acids. Germline V gene sequence: CDR1 MNHEY, CDR2 SMNVEV (reference sequence). The trim removed 3 bases at V and 7 bases at J, leaving 2 bases unmatched. CDR3 protein: CASSLQGANEQFF. CDR3 sequence (DNA): TGTGCCAGCAGTTTGCAGGGGGCTAATGAGCAGTTCTTC.

This clonotype has only one observation. This sequence joins TRBV12-2 and TRBJ1-1. TRBV12-2 constitutes a pseudogene. CDR3 length equals 15 residues. The CDR3 bases are TGTGCAAGTCGCTCCCGAGGGTTGACCATAGTGGAAGCTTTCTTT. It codes for CASRSRGLTIVEAFF.

The rearrangement links TRBV12-3 or TRBV12-4 to TRBJ2-7; no reliable D call. The CDR3 has 12 amino acids. V was shortened by 5 bases and J by 2 bases, with 7 bases between the two germline ends. This CDR3 reads CASSTRPYEQYF. As DNA, the CDR3 is TGTGCCAGCAGTACAAGACCCTACGAGCAGTACTTC.

This sequence joins TRBV4-1 and TRBJ2-7; D possibly corresponds to TRBD1 (6 bases). CDR3 length: 15 amino acids. V was cut by 3 bases and J by 0 bases, with 12 bases left in between. Germline CDR1 MGHRA, CDR2 YSYEKL. CDR3 loop: CASSHGQSNSYEQYF. Written as DNA, the CDR3 is TGCGCCAGCAGCCATGGACAGTCAAACTCCTACGAGCAGTACTTC.

The chain links TRBV5-1 to TRBJ2-3; D call uncertain. CDR1 is SGHRS, CDR2 YFSETQ, per germline. V was clipped by 4 bases and J by 0 bases, with 9 bases between them. CDR3 length: 14 residues. This CDR3 reads CASSPRTSTDTQYF. The CDR3, as DNA: TGCGCCAGCAGCCCCCGGACCAGCACAGATACGCAGTATTTT.

V is TRBV27 and J is TRBJ2-6; no clear D gene. This CDR3 has 14 amino acids. The germline V gene encodes CDR1 MNHEY and CDR2 SMNVEV (reference sequence). Trimming left V 10 bases short and J 0 bases short, with 10 bases between. CDR3 DNA sequence: TGTGCCACCATGGTGTTCTCTGGGGCCAACGTCCTGACTTTC. This codes for CATMVFSGANVLTF. The whole variable domain, filled in from reference TRBV27 and TRBJ2-6, reads EAQVTQNPRYLITVTGKKLTVTCSQNMNHEYMSWYRQDPGLGLRQIYYSMNVEVTDKGDVPEGYKVSRKEKRNFPLILESPSPNQTSLYFCATMVFSGANVLTFGAGSRLTVL.

The chain employs TRBV9 and TRBJ1-1; D might be TRBD1 (5 bases). V lost 0 bases and J 11 bases, leaving 20 bases between the germline ends. Germline V gene data show CDR1 as SGDLS and CDR2 as YYNGEE. The CDR3 is 15 amino acids. The CDR3 region is CASSVGGGTAFAAFF. Written as DNA, the CDR3 is TGTGCCAGCAGCGTAGGCGGAGGGACCGCTTTTGCCGCTTTCTTT. Variable domain in full (rest from reference TRBV9 and TRBJ1-1): DSGVTQTPKHLITATGQRVTLRCSPRSGDLSVYWYQQSLDQGLQFLIQYYNGEERAKGNILERFSAQQFPDLHSELNLSSLELGDSALYFCASSVGGGTAFAAFFGQGTRLTVV.

V usage is TRBV9 and J usage is TRBJ2-1, with TRBD1 matching over 8 bases. CDR1 and CDR2 from the germline V gene are SGDLS and YYNGEE. J lost 9 bases, V lost 4 bases, and 6 bases had no gene match. This CDR3 is 13 amino acids long. The CDR3: CASSPRQGIEQFF. The CDR3 bases are TGTGCCAGCAGCCCGAGACAGGGGATTGAGCAGTTCTTC.

The J gene is TRBJ2-5, the V gene TRBV24-1; D is undetermined. CDR1 and CDR2 from the germline V gene are KGHDR and SFDVKD. The CDR3 sequence is 13 residues long. V shed 5 bases and J shed 2 bases, with 8 bases lying between them. Here the CDR3 reads CATSARNQETQYF. CDR3 sequence (DNA): TGTGCCACCAGTGCGAGGAATCAAGAGACCCAGTACTTC.

The gene calls are TRBV20-1 and TRBJ2-5; D is ambiguous. Germline CDR1 reads DFQATT; CDR2 reads SNEGSKA (reference sequence). Trimming left V 6 bases short and J 5 bases short, with 13 bases between. This CDR3 spans 12 amino acids. CDR3 DNA sequence: TGCAGTGCCGTGGCGAATGTGGAGACCCAGTACTTC. Translating it yields CSAVANVETQYF.

V gene TRBV29-1 combines with J gene TRBJ1-2; D unresolved. The CDR3 sequence is 8 residues long. Trimming shortened V by 7 bases and J by 6 bases, and 3 bases separated the two germline ends. CDR1 is SQVTM, CDR2 ANQGSEA, per germline. CDR3 coding DNA: TGCAGCGGCGATGGCTACACCTTC. It codes for CSGDGYTF.

J is TRBJ1-2 and V is TRBV15; D possibly corresponds to TRBD1 (5 bases). The length of the CDR3 is 15 residues. V lost 0 bases, J lost 8 bases, and 16 bases lay in between. Germline-derived CDR1 and CDR2 are LNHNV and YYDKDF (reference sequence). CDR3 region: CATSREGTGHFGYTF. The CDR3 bases are TGTGCCACCAGCAGAGAGGGGACTGGGCATTTCGGCTACACCTTC.

The table lists this clonotype with a count of one. The genes are TRBV4-1 and TRBJ1-2; a possible D gene is TRBD1 (5 bases). Germline V gene lookup returns CDR1 MGHRA and CDR2 YSYEKL. The V end lost 1 base, the J end lost 5 bases, and 8 bases lay between the germline ends. This CDR3 is 13 amino acids long. DNA of the CDR3: TGCGCCAGCAGCCAAGCCACAGGATATGGCTACACCTTC. As protein: CASSQATGYGYTF.

This chain joins TRBV27 and TRBJ2-7; tentative D call: TRBD1 (5 bases). The CDR3 has 15 amino acids. Germline CDR1 MNHEY, CDR2 SMNVEV (reference sequence). Trimming removed 6 bases at V and 4 bases at J, with 19 bases between. CDR3 in DNA: TGTGCCAGCAGCCCCCCTGGGGTAGGGGTTTACGAGCAGTACTTC. Translating gives CASSPPGVGVYEQYF.

The chain has TRBV28 and TRBJ2-7, with 11 bases identical to TRBD2. The CDR3 sequence is 16 residues long. Germline CDR1 MDHEN, CDR2 SYDVKM. V dropped 3 bases and J dropped 1; count of bases not matched to a gene: 5. As DNA, the CDR3 is TGTGCCAGCAGTTTGCCACTAGCGGGAGCGTCCTACGAGCAGTACTTC. It encodes CASSLPLAGASYEQYF.

The chain carries TRBV27 and TRBJ1-4; D might be TRBD1 (6 bases). The V gene lost 5 bases and the J gene lost 12 bases, with 19 bases spanning the gap. This CDR3 has 14 amino acids. The germline CDR1 and CDR2 sequences are MNHEY and SMNVEV (reference sequence). The CDR3 reads CASSPRGGTLELFF. In DNA form, the CDR3 reads TGTGCCAGCAGTCCCCGGGGGGGGACACTGGAACTGTTTTTT.

The V and J genes are TRBV19 and TRBJ1-3; D gene unclear. Trimming shortened V by 10 bases and J by 4 bases, and 8 bases separated the two germline ends. The CDR3 runs to 11 residues. CDR1 is LNHDA and CDR2 is SQIVND in the germline V gene (reference sequence). CDR3 nucleotides: TGTGCCACCGCGCCCGGAAACACCATATATTTT. Translation gives CATAPGNTIYF.

This chain's CDR3 is CSVPRGNTDTQYF. CDR3 sequence (DNA): TGCAGTGTTCCTCGCGGTAACACAGATACGCAGTATTTT. This rearrangement joins TRBV20-1 to TRBJ2-3; no firm D call. The CDR3 covers 13 residues. Germline V gene lookup returns CDR1 DFQATT and CDR2 SNEGSKA (reference sequence). V gave up 7 bases and J gave up 2 bases, with 13 bases separating them.

The rearrangement links TRBV28 to TRBJ2-7; 9 bases are a match to TRBD1. Germline V gives CDR1 MDHEN, CDR2 SYDVKM. This CDR3 contains 14 residues. J was trimmed by 7 bases and V by 5 bases; bases with no gene match: 9. CDR3 residues: CASSRIQGAGEQYF. For the CDR3, the DNA is TGTGCCAGCAGTAGGATACAGGGGGCTGGGGAGCAGTACTTC.

The chain uses TRBV30 and TRBJ1-1; D gene unclear. Trimming shortened V by 8 bases and J by 8 bases, and 12 bases separated the two germline ends. This CDR3 is built from 10 residues. CDR1 and CDR2 from the germline V gene are GTSNPN and SVGIG (reference sequence). The CDR3 sequence is CAGLRVEAFF. In DNA, the CDR3 is TGTGCCGGCCTTCGGGTGGAAGCTTTCTTT.